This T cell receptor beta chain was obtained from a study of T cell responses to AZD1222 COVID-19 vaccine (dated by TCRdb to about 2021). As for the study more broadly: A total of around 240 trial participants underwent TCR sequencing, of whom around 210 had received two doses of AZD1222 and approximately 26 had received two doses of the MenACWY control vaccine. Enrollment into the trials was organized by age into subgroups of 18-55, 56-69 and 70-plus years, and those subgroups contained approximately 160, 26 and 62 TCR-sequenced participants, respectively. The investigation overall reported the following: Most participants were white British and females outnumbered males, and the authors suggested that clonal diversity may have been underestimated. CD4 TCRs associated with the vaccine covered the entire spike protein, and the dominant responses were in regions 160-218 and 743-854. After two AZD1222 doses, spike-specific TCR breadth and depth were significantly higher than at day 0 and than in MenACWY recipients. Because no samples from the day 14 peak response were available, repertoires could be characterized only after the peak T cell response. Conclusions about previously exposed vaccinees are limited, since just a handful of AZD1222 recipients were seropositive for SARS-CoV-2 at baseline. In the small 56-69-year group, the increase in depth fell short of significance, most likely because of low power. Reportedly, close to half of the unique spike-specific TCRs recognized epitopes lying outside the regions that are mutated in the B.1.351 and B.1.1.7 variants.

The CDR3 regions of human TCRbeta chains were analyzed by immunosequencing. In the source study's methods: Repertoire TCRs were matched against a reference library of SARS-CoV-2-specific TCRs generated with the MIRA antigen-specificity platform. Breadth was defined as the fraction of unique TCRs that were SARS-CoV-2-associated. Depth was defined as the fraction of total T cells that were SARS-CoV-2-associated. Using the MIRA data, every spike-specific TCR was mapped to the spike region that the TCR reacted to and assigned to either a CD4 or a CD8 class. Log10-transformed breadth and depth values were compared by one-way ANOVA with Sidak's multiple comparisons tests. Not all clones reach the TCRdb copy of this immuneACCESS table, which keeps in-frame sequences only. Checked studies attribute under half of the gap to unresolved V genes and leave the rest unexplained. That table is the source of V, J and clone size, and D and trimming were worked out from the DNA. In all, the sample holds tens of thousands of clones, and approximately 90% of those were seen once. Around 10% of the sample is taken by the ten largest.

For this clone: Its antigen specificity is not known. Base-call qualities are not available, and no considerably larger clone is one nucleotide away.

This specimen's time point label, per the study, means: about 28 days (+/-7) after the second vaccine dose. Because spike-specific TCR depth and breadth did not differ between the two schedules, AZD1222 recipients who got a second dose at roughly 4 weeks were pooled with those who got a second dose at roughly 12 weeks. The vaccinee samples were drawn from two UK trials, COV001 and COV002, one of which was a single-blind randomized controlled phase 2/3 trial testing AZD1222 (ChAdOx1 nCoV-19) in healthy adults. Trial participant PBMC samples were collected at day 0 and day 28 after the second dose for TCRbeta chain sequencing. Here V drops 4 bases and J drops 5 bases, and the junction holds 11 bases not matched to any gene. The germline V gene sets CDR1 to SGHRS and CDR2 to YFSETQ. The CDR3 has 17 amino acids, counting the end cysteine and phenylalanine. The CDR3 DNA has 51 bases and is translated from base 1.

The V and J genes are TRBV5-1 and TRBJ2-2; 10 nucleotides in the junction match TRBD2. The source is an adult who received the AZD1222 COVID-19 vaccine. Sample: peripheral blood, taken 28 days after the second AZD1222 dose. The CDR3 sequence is CASSLYTSGAVTGELFF. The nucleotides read TGCGCCAGCAGCCTCTATACTAGCGGGGCCGTTACCGGGGAGCTGTTTTTT.